The source of this T cell receptor beta chain is a study of blood T cell repertoires in COVID-19. Background on the study: The analysed material was cDNA or gDNA that came from T cells, B-cell-depleted T cells, or PBMCs.

The CDR3 extends over 13 amino acids. The germline V gene has CDR1 MDHEN and CDR2 SYDVKM. V was cut by 10 bases and J by 3 bases, with 16 bases left in between. Assay used: immunoSEQ multiplex PCR; TCRdb lists only in-frame clones, some missing. The data show about 370,000 clones, roughly nine tenths seen once. Two consecutive negative NP/OP PCR tests, clearance, or resolved symptoms defined Cohort 3 recovery. Sample: PBMCs or T cells enriched from blood (not recorded which). The clonotype was recovered from a man in his late teens or twenties who had recovered from COVID-19. This sequence joins TRBV28 and TRBJ2-7, with D tentatively TRBD1 (6 bases). This CDR3 is CATHPTGVYEQYF. The CDR3 nucleotides are TGTGCCACCCACCCGACAGGAGTCTACGAGCAGTACTTC.